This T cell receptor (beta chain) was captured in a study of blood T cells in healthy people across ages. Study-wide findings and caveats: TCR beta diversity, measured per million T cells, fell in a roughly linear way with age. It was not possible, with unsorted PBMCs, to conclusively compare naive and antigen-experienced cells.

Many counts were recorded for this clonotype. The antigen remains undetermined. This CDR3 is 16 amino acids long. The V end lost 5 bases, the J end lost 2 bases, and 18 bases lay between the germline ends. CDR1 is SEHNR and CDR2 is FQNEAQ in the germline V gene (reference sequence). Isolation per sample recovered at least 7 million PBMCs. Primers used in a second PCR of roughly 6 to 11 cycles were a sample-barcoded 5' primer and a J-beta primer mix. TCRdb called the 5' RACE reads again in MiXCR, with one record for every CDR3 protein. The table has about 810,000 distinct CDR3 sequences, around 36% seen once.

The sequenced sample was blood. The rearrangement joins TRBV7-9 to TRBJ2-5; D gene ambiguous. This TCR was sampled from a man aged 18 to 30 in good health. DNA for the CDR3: TGTGCCAGCAGCGACCACAGTATTTTAGGACAAGAGACCCAGTACTTC. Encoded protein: CASSDHSILGQETQYF.